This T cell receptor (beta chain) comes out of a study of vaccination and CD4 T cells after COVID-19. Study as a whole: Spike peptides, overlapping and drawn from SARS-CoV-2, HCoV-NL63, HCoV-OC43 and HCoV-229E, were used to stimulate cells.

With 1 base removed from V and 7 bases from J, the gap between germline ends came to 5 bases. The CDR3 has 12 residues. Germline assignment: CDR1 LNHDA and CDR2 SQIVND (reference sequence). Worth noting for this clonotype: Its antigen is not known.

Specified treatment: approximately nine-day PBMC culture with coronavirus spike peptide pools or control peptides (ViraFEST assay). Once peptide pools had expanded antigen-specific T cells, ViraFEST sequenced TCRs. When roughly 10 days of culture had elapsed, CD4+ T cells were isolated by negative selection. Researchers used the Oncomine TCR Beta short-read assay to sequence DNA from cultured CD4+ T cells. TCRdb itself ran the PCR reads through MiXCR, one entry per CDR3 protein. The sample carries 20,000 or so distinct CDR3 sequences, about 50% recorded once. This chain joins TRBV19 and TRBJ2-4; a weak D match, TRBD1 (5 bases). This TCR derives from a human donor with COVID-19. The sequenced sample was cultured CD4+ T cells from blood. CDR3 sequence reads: CASSIGQNIQYF. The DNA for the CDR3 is TGTGCCAGTAGTATAGGACAGAACATTCAGTACTTC.